This T cell receptor (beta chain) is from a study of blood T cells in healthy people across ages. Study-level findings and limits: The unsorted PBMCs prevented any conclusive comparison of naive versus antigen-experienced cells.

On this clonotype itself: What it binds is not known.

Then a second PCR, running roughly 6 to 12 cycles, was carried out with a sample-barcoded 5' primer and a J-beta primer mix. TCRdb reprocessed the 5' RACE reads with MiXCR, giving one entry per CDR3 protein. The data hold approximately 770,000 distinct CDR3 sequences, with 58% observed a single time. Looked up from germline, CDR1 is DFQATT and CDR2 is SNEGSKA (reference sequence). This CDR3 contains 13 residues. V is TRBV20-1 and J is TRBJ2-1; D is unresolved. The end of the DNA fits TRBJ2-7 better, so the J call may be wrong. Input material: blood. The clonotype comes from a man younger than 40 in good health. The CDR3 DNA reads TGCAGTGCCGCGGCGAGCTCCTACAATGAGCAGTACTTC. Translation: CSAAASSYNEQYF.